This TCR beta chain was retrieved from a study of PD-L1 blockade in urothelial cancer (dated by TCRdb to about 2017). Background for the entire study: Therapy was started in the mid-2010s for all patients, and atezolizumab 1,200 mg was administered intravenously every 3 weeks. Pretreatment tumor samples, along with matched peripheral blood serially collected before and after atezolizumab treatment, were subjected to TCR sequencing. About nine tenths of the roughly 29 patients were males with bladder-origin urothelial cancer, and about 60% of the 29 reported a prior smoking history. Blood samples were analyzed at two time points: 3 weeks after treatment start (second dose) and 6 weeks after treatment start. The study was an exploratory multi-omic analysis of somatic, immune and clinical correlates of response to PD-L1 blockade with atezolizumab in urothelial cancer. Durable clinical benefit was achieved by nine patients and was not achieved by 20 patients. A median of 141,255 T cells and approximately 86,000 unique TCRs was obtained from blood samples, and a median clonality of roughly 0.074 was observed. In the same patients, whole exome sequencing and RNA sequencing of pretreatment tumors were performed in addition to TCR sequencing. Durable clinical benefit was defined as a progression-free survival longer than 6 months, and TCR features were additionally tested against progression-free survival and overall survival. An ECOG performance status of 0 or 1 was recorded for the patients, and 0 to 3 prior chemotherapy regimens had been received by the patients. Approximately 30 patients had pretreatment blood TCR-seq, about 25 had at least one posttreatment blood collection, and about 25 had tumor TCR-seq.

The cohort included 25 to 30 patients with locally advanced or metastatic urothelial carcinoma who were treated at Memorial Sloan Kettering on a trial protocol. Peripheral blood mononuclear cells were collected from each patient pretreatment and during treatment, giving between 1 and 8 total time points per patient. The Qiagen DNeasy Blood extraction kit was used to purify genomic DNA from total PBMCs and tumor samples. PBMCs were collected pretreatment and during treatment, and were isolated and stored as previously described. The germline V gene encodes CDR1 SGHTA and CDR2 FQGNSA. V loses 2 bases at its end and J loses 5 bases; junction bases beyond the gene matches: 13. Taken from cysteine to phenylalanine, the CDR3 has 18 residues. The read is trimmed to its CDR3 DNA, 54 bases read in frame from base 1. The research as a whole found: Greater expansion of tumor-associated TCR clones in peripheral blood 3 weeks after the start of treatment was observed in patients with durable benefit (n of about 20, p = 0.022). Because the sample size was small (n ≈ 31) and many of the analyses were exploratory, the results are meant to be hypothesis-generating. Improved progression-free and overall survival was associated with having pretreatment peripheral blood TCR clonality below the median.

Synthetic TCR analog templates were spiked into each PCR so that absolute template abundance could be estimated from read counts. Using the immunoSEQ assay, TCRbeta CDR3 regions were amplified from genomic DNA with bias-controlled V and J gene primers. Rearranged TCRbeta segments were sequenced at approximately 20X coverage. In the authors' own workflow: Sequencing errors were corrected by clustering, and CDR3s were annotated against IMGT so that V, D and J genes could be assigned. Downstream analyses used only productive TCRbeta rearrangements, leaving out any out-of-frame or stop-codon sequences. To compute clonality, Shannon entropy was normalized by the log of the number of unique productive sequences and then subtracted from one. Clones differing between time points or between blood and tumor were identified using Fisher's exact test with Benjamini-Hochberg correction, with an adjusted p below 0.01 applied as the threshold. What TCRdb holds here is the immuneACCESS table cut down to in-frame rearrangements. Part of the clones is not present; checked against another copy, under half of the missing clones reflect an unresolved V gene, and the others are unexplained. That table furnishes V, J and clone size, whereas the DNA furnished D and trimming. Recorded for this sample are 38,000 or so clones; 65% to 85% of them occurred a single time. The biggest ten clones account for about 16% of the sample.

To note about this clone: The antigen it recognizes is unknown. Base-call qualities are not available, and no considerably larger clone is one nucleotide away.

The clonotype originates from a man aged 60 to 75 with urothelial cancer. The rearranged chain carries TRBV7-2 and TRBJ2-3; 10 middle bases align to TRBD2. The sequencing here drew on PBMCs, taken around atezolizumab (anti-PD-L1) treatment. Here is the DNA: TGTGCCAGCAGCTTACTTACTTTTACTAGCGGGGTAGGAGATACGCAGTATTTT. Its protein is CASSLLTFTSGVGDTQYF.